This record concerns one T cell receptor (beta chain) sequence. The sample comes from a study of CD8+ T cells in alopecia areata. After isolation, RNA underwent reverse transcription to generate cDNA as the sequencing template. Here immunoSEQ multiplex PCR was the method, and the copy in TCRdb shows in-frame clones only, minus some. The sample yields approximately 120,000 clones, 45% to 50% seen once. The V gene's germline CDR1 is MNHEY and CDR2 SMNVEV (reference sequence). The length of the CDR3 is 15 residues. Trimming cost V 5 bases and J 7 bases, with 18 bases left between them. Sorting separated CD4+ and CD8+ T cells out of PBMCs.

Sequencing was carried out using NKG2D-low CD8+ T cells sorted from blood. The V call is TRBV27, the J call TRBJ1-5; D call uncertain. The TCR was taken from a human donor with alopecia areata. CDR3 sequence: CASSTSRPGDQPQHF. The DNA for the CDR3 is TGTGCCAGCAGTACATCCCGACCGGGTGACCAGCCCCAGCATTTT.